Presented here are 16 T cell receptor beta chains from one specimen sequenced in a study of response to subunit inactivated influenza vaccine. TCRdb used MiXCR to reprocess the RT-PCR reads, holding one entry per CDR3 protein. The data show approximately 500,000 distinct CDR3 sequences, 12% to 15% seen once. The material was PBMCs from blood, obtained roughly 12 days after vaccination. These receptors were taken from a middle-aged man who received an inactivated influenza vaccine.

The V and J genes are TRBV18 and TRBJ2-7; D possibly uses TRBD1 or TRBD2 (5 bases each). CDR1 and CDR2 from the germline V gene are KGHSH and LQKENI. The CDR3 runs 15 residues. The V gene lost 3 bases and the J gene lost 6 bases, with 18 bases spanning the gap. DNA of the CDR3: TGTGCCAGCTCACCGACTTTTGGGACGGGGTCCGAGCAGTACTTC. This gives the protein CASSPTFGTGSEQYF.

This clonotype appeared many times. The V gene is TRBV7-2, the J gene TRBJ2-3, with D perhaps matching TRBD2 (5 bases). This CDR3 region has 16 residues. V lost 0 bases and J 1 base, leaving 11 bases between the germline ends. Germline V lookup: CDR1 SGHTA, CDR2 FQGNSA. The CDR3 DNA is TGTGCCAGCAGCTTAGCTCGGACTCGAGGCACAGATACGCAGTATTTT. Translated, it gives CASSLARTRGTDTQYF.

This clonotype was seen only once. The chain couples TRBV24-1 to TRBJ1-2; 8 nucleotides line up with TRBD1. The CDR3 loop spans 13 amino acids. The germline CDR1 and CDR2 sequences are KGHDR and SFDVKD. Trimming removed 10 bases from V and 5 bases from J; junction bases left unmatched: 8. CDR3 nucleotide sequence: TGTGCCACTACTGGACAGGGAGAGTATGGCTACACCTTC. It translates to CATTGQGEYGYTF.

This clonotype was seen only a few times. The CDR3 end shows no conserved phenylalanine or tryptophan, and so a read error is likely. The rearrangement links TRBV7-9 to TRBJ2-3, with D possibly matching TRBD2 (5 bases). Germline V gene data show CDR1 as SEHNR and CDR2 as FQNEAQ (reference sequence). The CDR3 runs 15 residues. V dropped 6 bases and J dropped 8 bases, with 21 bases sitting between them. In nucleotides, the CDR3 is TGTGCCAGCAGTTATTACTCAAACCCACGGGGTACGCAGTATTCT. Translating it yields CASSYYSNPRGTQYS.

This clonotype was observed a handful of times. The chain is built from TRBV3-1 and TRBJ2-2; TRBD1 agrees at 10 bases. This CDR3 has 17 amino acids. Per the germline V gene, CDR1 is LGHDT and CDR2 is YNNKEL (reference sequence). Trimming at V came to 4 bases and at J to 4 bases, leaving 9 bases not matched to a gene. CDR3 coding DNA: TGTGCCAGCAGCCGTTTAGGGGGACAGGGGAGCACCGGGGAGCTGTTTTTT. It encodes CASSRLGGQGSTGELFF.

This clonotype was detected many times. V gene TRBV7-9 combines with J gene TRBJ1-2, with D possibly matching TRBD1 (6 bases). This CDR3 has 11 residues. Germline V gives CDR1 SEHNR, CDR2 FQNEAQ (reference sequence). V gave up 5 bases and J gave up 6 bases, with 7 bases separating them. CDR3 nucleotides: TGTGCCAGCAGCGAGGGGGATGGCTACACCTTC. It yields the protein CASSEGDGYTF. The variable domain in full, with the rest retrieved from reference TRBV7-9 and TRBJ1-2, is DTGVSQNPRHKITKRGQNVTFRCDPISEHNRLYWYRQTLGQGPEFLTYFQNEAQLEKSRLLSDRFSAERPKGSFSTLEIQRTEQGDSAMYLCASSEGDGYTFGSGTRLTVV.

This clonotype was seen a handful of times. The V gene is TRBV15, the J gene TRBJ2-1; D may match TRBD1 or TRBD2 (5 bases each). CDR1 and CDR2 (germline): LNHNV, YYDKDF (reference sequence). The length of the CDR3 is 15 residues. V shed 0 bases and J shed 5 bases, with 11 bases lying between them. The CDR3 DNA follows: TGTGCCACCAGCAGAGATCCAGGGAGTGACAATGAGCAGTTCTTC. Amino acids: CATSRDPGSDNEQFF.

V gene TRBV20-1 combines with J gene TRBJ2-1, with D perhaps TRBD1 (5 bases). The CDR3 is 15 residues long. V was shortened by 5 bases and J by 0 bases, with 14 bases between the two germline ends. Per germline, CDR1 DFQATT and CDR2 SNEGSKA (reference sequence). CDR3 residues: CSASQGGSSYNEQFF. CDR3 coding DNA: TGCAGTGCTTCCCAGGGCGGCAGCTCCTACAATGAGCAGTTCTTC.

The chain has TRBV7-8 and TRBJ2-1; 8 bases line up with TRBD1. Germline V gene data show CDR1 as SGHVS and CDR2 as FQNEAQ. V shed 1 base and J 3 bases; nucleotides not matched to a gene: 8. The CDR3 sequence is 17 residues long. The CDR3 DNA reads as TGTGCCAGCAGCTTAGGGTCGGGACAGGTTTTCTACAATGAGCAGTTCTTC. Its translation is CASSLGSGQVFYNEQFF.

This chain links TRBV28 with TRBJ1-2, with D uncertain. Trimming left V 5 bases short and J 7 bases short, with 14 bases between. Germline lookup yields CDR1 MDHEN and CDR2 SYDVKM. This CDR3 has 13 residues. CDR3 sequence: CASSPRWGFGYTF. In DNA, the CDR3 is TGTGCCAGCAGTCCCCGCTGGGGTTTTGGCTACACCTTC.

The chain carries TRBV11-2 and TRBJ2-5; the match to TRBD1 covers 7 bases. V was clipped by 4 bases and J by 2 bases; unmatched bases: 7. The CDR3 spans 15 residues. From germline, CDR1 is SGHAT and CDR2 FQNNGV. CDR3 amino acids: CASSSQGQLQETQYF. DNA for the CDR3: TGTGCCAGCAGCTCCCAGGGACAGTTACAAGAGACCCAGTACTTC.

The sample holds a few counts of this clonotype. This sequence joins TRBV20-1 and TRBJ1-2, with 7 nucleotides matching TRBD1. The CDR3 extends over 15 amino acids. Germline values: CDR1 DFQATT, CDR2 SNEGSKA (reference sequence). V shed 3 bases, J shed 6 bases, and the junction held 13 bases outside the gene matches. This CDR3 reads CSASPTGTEGHGYTF. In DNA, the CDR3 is TGCAGTGCTAGTCCCACCGGGACAGAGGGCCATGGCTACACCTTC.

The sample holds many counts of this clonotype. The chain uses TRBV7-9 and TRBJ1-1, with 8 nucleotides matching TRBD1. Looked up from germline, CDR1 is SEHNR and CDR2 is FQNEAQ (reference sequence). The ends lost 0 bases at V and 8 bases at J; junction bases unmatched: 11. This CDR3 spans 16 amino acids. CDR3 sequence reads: CASSLAPGTGGSEAFF. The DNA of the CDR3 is TGTGCCAGCAGCTTAGCGCCGGGGACAGGAGGGTCAGAAGCTTTCTTT.

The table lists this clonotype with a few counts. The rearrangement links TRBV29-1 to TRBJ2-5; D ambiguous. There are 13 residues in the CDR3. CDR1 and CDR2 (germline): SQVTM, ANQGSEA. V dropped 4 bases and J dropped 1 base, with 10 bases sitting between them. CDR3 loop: CSVVLQLQETQYF. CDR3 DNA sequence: TGCAGCGTTGTACTCCAGCTCCAAGAGACCCAGTACTTC.

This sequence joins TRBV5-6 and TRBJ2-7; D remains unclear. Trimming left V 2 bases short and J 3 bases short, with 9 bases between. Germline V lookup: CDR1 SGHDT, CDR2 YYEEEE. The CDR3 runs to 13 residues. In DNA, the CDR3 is TGTGCCAGCAGCTTTTCCAGCGTCTACGAGCAGTACTTC. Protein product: CASSFSSVYEQYF.

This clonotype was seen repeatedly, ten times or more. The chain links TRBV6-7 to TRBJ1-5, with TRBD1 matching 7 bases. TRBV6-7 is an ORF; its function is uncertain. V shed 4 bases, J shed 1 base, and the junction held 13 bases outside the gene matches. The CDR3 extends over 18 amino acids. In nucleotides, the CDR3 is TGTGCCAGCAGTTCTGGGACAGCTCTGGAGGGGAGCAATCAGCCCCAGCATTTT. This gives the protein CASSSGTALEGSNQPQHF.